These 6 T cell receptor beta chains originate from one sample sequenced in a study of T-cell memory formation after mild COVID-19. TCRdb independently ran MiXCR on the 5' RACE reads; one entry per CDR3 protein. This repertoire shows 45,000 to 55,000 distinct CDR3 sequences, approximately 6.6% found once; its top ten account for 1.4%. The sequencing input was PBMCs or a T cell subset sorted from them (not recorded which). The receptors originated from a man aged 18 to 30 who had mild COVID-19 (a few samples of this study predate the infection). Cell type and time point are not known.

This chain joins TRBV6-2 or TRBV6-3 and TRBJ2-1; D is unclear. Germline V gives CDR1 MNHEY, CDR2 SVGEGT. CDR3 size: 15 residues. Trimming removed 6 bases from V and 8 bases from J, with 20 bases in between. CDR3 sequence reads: CASSPPSQFADEQFF. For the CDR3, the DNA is TGTGCCAGCAGCCCCCCTAGTCAATTCGCAGATGAGCAGTTCTTC.

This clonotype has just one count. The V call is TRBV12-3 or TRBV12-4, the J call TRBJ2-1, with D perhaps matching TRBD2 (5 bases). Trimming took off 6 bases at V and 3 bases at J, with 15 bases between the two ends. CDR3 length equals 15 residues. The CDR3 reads CASRPEGNRYNEQFF. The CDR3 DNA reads TGTGCCAGCAGGCCAGAGGGTAACCGCTACAATGAGCAGTTCTTC.

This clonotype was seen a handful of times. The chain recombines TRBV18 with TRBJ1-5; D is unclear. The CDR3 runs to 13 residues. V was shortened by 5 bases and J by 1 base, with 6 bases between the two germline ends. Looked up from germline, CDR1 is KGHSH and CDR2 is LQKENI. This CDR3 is CASSYQSNQPQHF. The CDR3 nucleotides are TGTGCCAGCTCATACCAGAGCAATCAGCCCCAGCATTTT.

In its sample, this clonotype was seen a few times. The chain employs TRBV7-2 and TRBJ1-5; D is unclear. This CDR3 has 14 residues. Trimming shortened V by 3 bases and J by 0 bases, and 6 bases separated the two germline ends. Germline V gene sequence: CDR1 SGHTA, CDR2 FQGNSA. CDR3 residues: CASSFTASNQPQHF. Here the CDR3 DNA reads TGTGCCAGCAGCTTTACGGCTAGCAATCAGCCCCAGCATTTT.

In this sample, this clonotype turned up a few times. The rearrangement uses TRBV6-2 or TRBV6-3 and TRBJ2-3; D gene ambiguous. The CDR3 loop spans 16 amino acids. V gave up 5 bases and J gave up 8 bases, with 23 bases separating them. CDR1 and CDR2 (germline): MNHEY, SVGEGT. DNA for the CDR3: TGTGCCAGCAGTCCCGAGTTGGCCCCTTGGATCGGTACGCAGTATTTT. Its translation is CASSPELAPWIGTQYF.

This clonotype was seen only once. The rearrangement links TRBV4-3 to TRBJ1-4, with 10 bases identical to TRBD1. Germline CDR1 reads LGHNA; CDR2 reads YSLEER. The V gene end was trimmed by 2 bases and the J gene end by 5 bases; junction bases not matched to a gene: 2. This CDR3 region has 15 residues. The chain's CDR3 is CASSQPGQGNEKLFF. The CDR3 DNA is TGCGCCAGCAGCCAACCGGGACAGGGGAATGAAAAACTGTTTTTT.